The clone carrying this TCR beta chain was seen just once. The antigen remains undetermined. The CDR3 length is 17 residues. Germline V gene lookup returns CDR1 LGHNA and CDR2 YNFKEQ. J lost 4 bases, V lost 2 bases, and 11 bases had no gene match. These data originate in a study of cytomegalovirus exposure and HLA in healthy donors. 13 Jbeta primers and 60 Vbeta primers were used for the PCR. The table came from immunoSEQ multiplex PCR; TCRdb's copy has only in-frame clones and leaves some out. The data show around 180,000 clones, more than 80% seen once. General study results and limits: In an earlier analysis, productive rearrangement rates for most beta V segments clustered near 87% or 30%.

The rearrangement joins TRBV4-2 to TRBJ2-1; 7 nucleotides line up with TRBD1. The TCR originated in a man aged 18 to 30 in good health and CMV-seronegative. Sequencing input: PBMCs. CDR3 bases: TGTGCCAGCAGCCAAAATCAGGGGGATTACTTATACAATGAGCAGTTCTTC. Its protein product is CASSQNQGDYLYNEQFF.